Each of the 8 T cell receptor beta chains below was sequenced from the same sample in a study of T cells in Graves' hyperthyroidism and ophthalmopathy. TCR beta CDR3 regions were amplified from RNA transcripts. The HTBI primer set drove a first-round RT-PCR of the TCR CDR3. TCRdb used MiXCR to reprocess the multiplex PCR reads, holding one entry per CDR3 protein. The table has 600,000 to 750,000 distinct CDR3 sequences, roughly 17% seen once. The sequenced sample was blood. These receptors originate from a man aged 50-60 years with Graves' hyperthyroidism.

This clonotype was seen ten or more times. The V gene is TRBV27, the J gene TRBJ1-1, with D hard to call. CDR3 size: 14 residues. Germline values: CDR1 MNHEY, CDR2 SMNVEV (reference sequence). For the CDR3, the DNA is TGTGGCAGTCGAAGCCCTTCACTGAACACTGAAGCTTTCTTT. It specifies CGSRSPSLNTEAFF.

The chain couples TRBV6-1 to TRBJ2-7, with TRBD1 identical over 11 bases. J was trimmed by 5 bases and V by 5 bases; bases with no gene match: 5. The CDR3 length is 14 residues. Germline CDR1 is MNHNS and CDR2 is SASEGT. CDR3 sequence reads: CASSTGTGGDEQYF. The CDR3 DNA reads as TGTGCCAGCAGTACCGGGACAGGGGGGGACGAGCAGTACTTC.

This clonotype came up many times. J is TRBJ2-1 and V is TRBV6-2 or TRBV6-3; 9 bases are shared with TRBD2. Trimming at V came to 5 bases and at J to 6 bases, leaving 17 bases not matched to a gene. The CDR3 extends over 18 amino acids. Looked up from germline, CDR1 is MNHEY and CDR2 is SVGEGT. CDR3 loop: CASSPQGLAGVISNEQFF. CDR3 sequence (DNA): TGTGCCAGCAGTCCGCAAGGGTTAGCGGGAGTAATTAGCAATGAGCAGTTCTTC.

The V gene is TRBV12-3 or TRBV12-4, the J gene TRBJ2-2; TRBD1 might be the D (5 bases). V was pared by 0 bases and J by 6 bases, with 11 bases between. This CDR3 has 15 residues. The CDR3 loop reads CASSLAQGLAGELFF. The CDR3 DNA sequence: TGTGCCAGCAGTTTAGCGCAGGGTCTGGCCGGGGAGCTGTTTTTT.

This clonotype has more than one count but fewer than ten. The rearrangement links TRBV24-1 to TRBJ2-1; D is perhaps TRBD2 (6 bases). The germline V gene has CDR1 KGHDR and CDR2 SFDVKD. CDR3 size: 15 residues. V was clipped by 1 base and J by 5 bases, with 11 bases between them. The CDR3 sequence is CATSDFRDWDNEQFF. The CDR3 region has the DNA TGTGCCACCAGTGATTTCCGGGACTGGGACAATGAGCAGTTCTTC.

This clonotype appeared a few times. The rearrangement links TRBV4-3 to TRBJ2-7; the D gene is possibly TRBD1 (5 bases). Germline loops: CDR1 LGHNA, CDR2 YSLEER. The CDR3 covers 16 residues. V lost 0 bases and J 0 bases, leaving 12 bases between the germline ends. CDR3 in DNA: TGCGCCAGCAGCCAAGATCGACAGCCGATCTCCTACGAGCAGTACTTC. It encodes CASSQDRQPISYEQYF.

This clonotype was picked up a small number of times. The CDR3 DNA reads as TGCGCCAGCAGCCGCGTATCGGACGGGACAGAGCAGTTCTTC. Its protein product is CASSRVSDGTEQFF. The chain is built from TRBV4-1 and TRBJ2-1; a weak D match, TRBD1 (6 bases). V was trimmed by 4 bases and J by 10 bases, leaving 17 bases between them. Per germline, CDR1 MGHRA and CDR2 YSYEKL. The CDR3 length is 14 residues.

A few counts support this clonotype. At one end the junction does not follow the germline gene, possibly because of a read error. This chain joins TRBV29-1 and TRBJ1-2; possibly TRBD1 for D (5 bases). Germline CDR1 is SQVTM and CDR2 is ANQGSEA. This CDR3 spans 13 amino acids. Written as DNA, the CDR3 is TGCAGCGCTGAAGTGGTGGGGGACTATGGCTACACCTTC. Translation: CSAEVVGDYGYTF.